This TCR beta chain came from a study of CD8+CD57+ T cells in acquired aplastic anemia. CDR3 size: 12 residues. V was trimmed by 4 bases and J by 9 bases, leaving 16 bases between them. The V gene's germline CDR1 is DFQATT and CDR2 SNEGSKA (reference sequence). According to the study, genomic DNA was the template for TCR beta VDJ and CDR3 profiling. MiXCR, applied by TCRdb to the reads, yields one record per CDR3 protein. The repertoire consists of under 200,000 distinct CDR3 sequences, with around 48% occurring once and the leading ten covering 25% to 35%. All sequencing subjects had displayed CD8+CD57+ cell expansion on flow cytometry.

The sequence came from a human donor with aplastic anemia. Sequencing was performed on sorted CD4+, CD8+, or CD8+CD57+ T cells (not recorded which) from PBMCs. V is TRBV20-1 and J is TRBJ2-7, with D possibly matching TRBD1 (7 bases). Written as DNA, the CDR3 is TGCAGTGCTACCCTCAGGGGGGAGGCGCAGTACTTC. Its translation: CSATLRGEAQYF.